These 29 T cell receptor beta chains were sequenced from one sample in a study of T cell responses to AZD1222 COVID-19 vaccine. The repertoire was sequenced with immunoSEQ multiplex PCR; TCRdb's copy has only in-frame clones and lacks some. This sample has over 100,000 clones, with about nine tenths found just once. Sequencing was performed on peripheral blood, taken on day 0 of AZD1222 vaccination. The receptors shown here come from an adult in good health.

This rearrangement joins TRBV6-5 to TRBJ1-5; 8 nucleotides agree with TRBD1. J was trimmed by 6 bases and V by 1 base; bases with no gene match: 2. CDR1 MNHEY and CDR2 SVGAGI come from the germline V gene. The CDR3 runs to 14 residues. In nucleotides, the CDR3 is TGTGCCAGCAGTTACTTGGACAGGGCTCAGCCCCAGCATTTT. It yields the protein CASSYLDRAQPQHF.

The J gene is TRBJ2-5, the V gene TRBV4-3; D is ambiguous. The CDR3 consists of 17 residues. Germline V gene data show CDR1 as LGHNA and CDR2 as YSLEER. V was shortened by 0 bases and J by 1 base, with 15 bases between the two germline ends. CDR3 in DNA: TGCGCCAGCAGCCAAGAATCGTTACCGACCAGCCAAGAGACCCAGTACTTC. It is translated as CASSQESLPTSQETQYF.

The chain has TRBV5-1 and TRBJ2-3; TRBD2 matches 12 bases. Germline-derived CDR1 and CDR2 are SGHRS and YFSETQ. The CDR3 runs 15 residues. The V gene end was trimmed by 4 bases and the J gene end by 1 base; junction bases not matched to a gene: 1. The CDR3 DNA reads as TGCGCCAGCAGCAGACTAGCGGGGGGCACAGATACGCAGTATTTT. This sequence encodes CASSRLAGGTDTQYF.

The J gene is TRBJ1-3, the V gene TRBV7-3; TRBD1 is a possible D gene (5 bases). Trimming cost V 0 bases and J 4 bases, with 7 bases left between them. The CDR3 spans 14 residues. CDR1 is SGHTA and CDR2 is FQGTGA in the germline V gene. This CDR3 reads CASSLTGQGNTIYF. CDR3 DNA sequence: TGTGCCAGCAGCTTAACGGGGCAGGGAAACACCATATATTTT.

The chain has TRBV20-1 and TRBJ1-5; D is ambiguous. This CDR3 spans 14 amino acids. The ends were cut back, 3 bases at V and 0 bases at J, with 9 bases in the middle. The germline gives CDR1 DFQATT, CDR2 SNEGSKA (reference sequence). The chain's CDR3 is CSASPSYSNQPQHF. CDR3 coding DNA: TGCAGTGCTAGTCCTAGTTATAGCAATCAGCCCCAGCATTTT.

This clone is classed as medium-sized. This rearrangement joins TRBV27 to TRBJ1-5; tentative D call: TRBD1 (5 bases). The CDR3 runs to 15 residues. Germline CDR1 MNHEY, CDR2 SMNVEV (reference sequence). The V end lost 5 bases, the J end lost 0 bases, and 11 bases lay between the germline ends. The CDR3 here is CASSQGLFSNQPQHF. CDR3 in DNA: TGTGCCAGCAGTCAGGGACTCTTTAGCAATCAGCCCCAGCATTTT.

This clone is medium-sized in the sample. This CDR3 is also generated by other DNA sequences in the sample. This chain connects TRBV27 to TRBJ2-1; 7 bases line up with TRBD2. V lost 3 bases, J lost 1 base, and 0 bases stayed unmatched. The germline V gene has CDR1 MNHEY and CDR2 SMNVEV (reference sequence). The CDR3 length is 14 residues. The CDR3 sequence: CASSLGGSYNEQFF. The CDR3 DNA follows: TGTGCCAGCAGTTTGGGGGGGTCCTACAATGAGCAGTTCTTC.

The chain recombines TRBV28 with TRBJ1-2; a possible D gene is TRBD1 (6 bases). Trimming pared 5 bases from V and 8 bases from J, leaving 18 bases between. CDR1 MDHEN and CDR2 SYDVKM come from the germline V gene. The CDR3 is 14 amino acids. In DNA, the CDR3 is TGTGCCAGCAGTCTCGGACAGATCCTTCGGGGCTACACCTTC. Translated: CASSLGQILRGYTF.

This clone was found once. The chain is built from TRBV4-1 and TRBJ1-5; weak D call: TRBD1 (6 bases). V lost 5 bases to trimming and J lost 2 bases, with 13 bases between them. Germline CDR1 MGHRA, CDR2 YSYEKL. The CDR3 has 15 amino acids. CDR3 protein: CASSGGPWGNQPQHF. Here the CDR3 DNA reads TGCGCCAGCAGCGGGGGCCCGTGGGGCAATCAGCCCCAGCATTTT.

This chain connects TRBV19 to TRBJ1-2; D is possibly TRBD1 (6 bases). This CDR3 comprises 15 residues. V was clipped by 4 bases and J by 6 bases, with 18 bases between them. From germline, CDR1 is LNHDA and CDR2 SQIVND (reference sequence). CDR3 sequence reads: CASSTGDIRRDGYTF. The CDR3 nucleotides read TGTGCCAGTAGTACCGGGGACATTCGGAGAGATGGCTACACCTTC.

V gene TRBV5-4 combines with J gene TRBJ1-6; D call uncertain. CDR3 length: 17 residues. Trimming took off 0 bases at V and 0 bases at J, with 10 bases between the two ends. Germline-derived CDR1 and CDR2 are SGHNT and YYREEE (reference sequence). CDR3 amino acids: CASSLGHQTSYNSPLHF. The CDR3 bases are TGTGCCAGCAGCTTGGGACACCAGACCTCCTATAATTCACCCCTCCACTTT.

In this sample, this clone turned up many times. V gene TRBV4-2 combines with J gene TRBJ2-2, with TRBD2 identical over 10 bases. The germline V gene encodes CDR1 LGHNA and CDR2 YNFKEQ. The ends lost 0 bases at V and 7 bases at J; junction bases unmatched: 14. The CDR3 is 19 amino acids. The CDR3 bases are TGTGCCAGCAGCCAAGAAACTAGCGGGGTAGGCTATCGGGTCGGGGAGCTGTTTTTT. This encodes CASSQETSGVGYRVGELFF.

V usage is TRBV7-8 and J usage is TRBJ1-4; no firm D call. This CDR3 contains 16 residues. V lost 5 bases and J 0 bases, leaving 13 bases between the germline ends. Germline lookup yields CDR1 SGHVS and CDR2 FQNEAQ. The CDR3 nucleotides read TGTGCCAGCAGCCCCAGTCGGGTTGCAACTAATGAAAAACTGTTTTTT. Translated, it gives CASSPSRVATNEKLFF.

The rearrangement links TRBV29-1 to TRBJ1-3, with D unclear. The CDR3 contains 12 residues. V dropped 7 bases and J dropped 7 bases, with 14 bases sitting between them. Germline V gene lookup returns CDR1 SQVTM and CDR2 ANQGSEA. The CDR3 sequence is CSADGPRNTIYF. CDR3 in DNA: TGCAGCGCTGATGGCCCTCGGAACACCATATATTTT.

The chain uses TRBV6-5 and TRBJ2-7; a weak D match, TRBD1 (7 bases). The CDR3 length is 14 residues. From germline, CDR1 is MNHEY and CDR2 SVGAGI. Trimming took 6 bases from V and 3 from J, leaving 15 bases between them. CDR3 sequence: CASRGRDSVYEQYF. In DNA form, the CDR3 reads TGTGCCAGCAGGGGGCGGGACAGCGTCTACGAGCAGTACTTC.

The genes are TRBV6-2 or TRBV6-3 and TRBJ2-3; D uncertain. Germline loops: CDR1 MNHEY, CDR2 SVGEGT. V was trimmed by 2 bases and J by 1 base, leaving 10 bases between them. This CDR3 spans 15 amino acids. The CDR3 spells CASSYLAGGTDTQYF. The CDR3 DNA reads TGTGCCAGCAGTTACCTTGCTGGAGGCACAGATACGCAGTATTTT.

This clone has just a few counts. The chain combines TRBV7-2 with TRBJ2-1; tentatively, D is TRBD2 (5 bases). The CDR3 extends over 18 amino acids. V lost 1 base, J lost 0 bases, and 16 bases lay in between. Germline values: CDR1 SGHTA, CDR2 FQGNSA. CDR3 protein: CASSLVVRGMSSYNEQFF. The CDR3 nucleotides read TGTGCCAGCAGCTTAGTTGTGAGAGGGATGAGCTCCTACAATGAGCAGTTCTTC.

The J gene is TRBJ1-1, the V gene TRBV30, with a tentative D call TRBD1 (6 bases). Trimming took 2 bases from V and 0 from J, leaving 13 bases between them. Germline CDR1 reads GTSNPN; CDR2 reads SVGIG (reference sequence). The CDR3 contains 15 residues. CDR3 DNA: TGTGCCTGGAGTTCGTGGGGGGGCCTGAACACTGAAGCTTTCTTT. Translated, it gives CAWSSWGGLNTEAFF.

V is TRBV4-2 and J is TRBJ1-6, with TRBD1 as a possible D gene (5 bases). The V gene's germline CDR1 is LGHNA and CDR2 YNFKEQ. The CDR3 loop spans 17 amino acids. V was cut by 2 bases and J by 5 bases, with 16 bases left in between. The CDR3 sequence: CASSQFAGGGNNSPLHF. CDR3 DNA sequence: TGTGCCAGCAGCCAATTCGCGGGGGGGGGTAATAATTCACCCCTCCACTTT.

This clone was observed many times. The chain recombines TRBV11-3 with TRBJ2-3, with D uncertain. The germline gives CDR1 SGHNT, CDR2 YENEEA. The CDR3 covers 13 residues. The ends were cut back, 5 bases at V and 4 bases at J, with 10 bases in the middle. The CDR3: CASSPVGADTQYF. As DNA, the CDR3 is TGTGCCAGCAGCCCGGTGGGTGCAGATACGCAGTATTTT. Looking up the rest from reference TRBV11-3 and TRBJ2-3 gives the full variable domain: EAGVVQSPRYKIIEKKQPVAFWCNPISGHNTLYWYLQNLGQGPELLIRYENEEAVDDSQLPKDRFSAERLKGVDSTLKIQPAELGDSAVYLCASSPVGADTQYFGPGTRLTVL.

This clone is a singleton in its sample. The chain employs TRBV10-3 and TRBJ1-5, with no clear D. V dropped 2 bases and J dropped 6 bases, with 11 bases sitting between them. The germline CDR1 and CDR2 sequences are ENHRY and SYGVKD. The CDR3 totals 14 residues. This CDR3 is CAISERLGGQPQHF. CDR3 bases: TGTGCCATCAGTGAGAGGCTCGGTGGTCAGCCCCAGCATTTT.

This clone was counted once. The chain recombines TRBV27 with TRBJ2-3; possible D gene TRBD1, 5 bases. Germline V CDR1 and CDR2: MNHEY, SMNVEV (reference sequence). The length of the CDR3 is 13 residues. V was clipped by 3 bases and J by 6 bases, with 10 bases between them. CDR3 amino acids: CASSFSKGDTQYF. CDR3 bases: TGTGCCAGCAGTTTTTCCAAGGGGGATACGCAGTATTTT.

V usage is TRBV6-1 and J usage is TRBJ1-5, with TRBD1 matching over 8 bases. The CDR3 runs 14 residues. Germline CDR1 and CDR2: MNHNS and SASEGT. Trimming cost V 3 bases and J 4 bases; bases outside gene matches: 2. The CDR3 DNA reads TGTGCCAGCAGTGAGGACAGGGAGAATCAGCCCCAGCATTTT. It yields the protein CASSEDRENQPQHF.

The chain employs TRBV4-1 and TRBJ2-1; 8 bases are a match to TRBD2. Germline V gives CDR1 MGHRA, CDR2 YSYEKL. Germline trimming cut 3 bases from V and 5 bases from J; bases unmatched to any gene: 9. This CDR3 is 16 amino acids long. The CDR3 sequence: CASSQATSGRDNEQFF. CDR3 DNA: TGCGCCAGCAGCCAGGCAACTAGCGGTCGGGACAATGAGCAGTTCTTC.

V gene TRBV9 combines with J gene TRBJ1-2; weak D call: TRBD1 (5 bases). Trimming pared 3 bases from V and 3 bases from J, leaving 18 bases between. The length of the CDR3 is 16 residues. Per germline, CDR1 SGDLS and CDR2 YYNGEE. CDR3 sequence: CASSGQGSPPHYGYTF. DNA for the CDR3: TGTGCCAGCAGCGGCCAGGGTTCTCCCCCCCACTATGGCTACACCTTC.

This rearrangement joins TRBV28 to TRBJ1-1, with unresolved D. The CDR3 is 14 amino acids. V was shortened by 5 bases and J by 0 bases, with 10 bases between the two germline ends. The germline gives CDR1 MDHEN, CDR2 SYDVKM. CDR3 region: CASSPGQMNTEAFF. The DNA for the CDR3 is TGTGCCAGCAGTCCGGGTCAGATGAACACTGAAGCTTTCTTT.

J is TRBJ2-5 and V is TRBV4-1; tentatively, D is TRBD1 (5 bases). The germline gives CDR1 MGHRA, CDR2 YSYEKL. The CDR3 spans 13 residues. The V end was cut by 1 base, the J end by 9 bases, with 12 bases between. CDR3 residues: CASSQGQGSPQYF. CDR3 bases: TGCGCCAGCAGCCAAGGCCAGGGATCGCCCCAGTACTTC.

This clone has a single count. The chain combines TRBV5-1 with TRBJ1-1; maybe TRBD1 (5 bases). CDR1 SGHRS and CDR2 YFSETQ come from the germline V gene. CDR3 length equals 14 residues. The germline V and J ends were trimmed by 1 base and 6 bases, with 13 bases remaining between them. This chain's CDR3 is CASSLSARGPEAFF. As DNA, the CDR3 is TGCGCCAGCAGCTTGTCCGCGAGGGGCCCTGAAGCTTTCTTT.

The V gene is TRBV6-5, the J gene TRBJ1-2; 9 bases match TRBD1. The V gene's germline CDR1 is MNHEY and CDR2 SVGAGI. Unmatched junction bases numbered 3, after V lost 6 bases and J lost 7 bases. The CDR3 is 12 residues long. CDR3: CASSGTGFGYTF. The CDR3 DNA reads TGTGCCAGCAGCGGGACAGGGTTTGGCTACACCTTC.